One sample yielded the 24 T cell receptor beta chains listed below, sequenced in a study of technical replicates of blood from several donors. Sequencing used immunoSEQ multiplex PCR; TCRdb keeps in-frame clones, though not all of them. The table lists approximately 81,000 clones, about 96% of them singletons. The sequencing input was T cells isolated from PBMCs. All receptors derive from a human donor in good health.

Here the CDR3 reads CASRKQIGAEAFF. DNA for the CDR3: TGTGCCAGCAGAAAACAGATAGGCGCTGAAGCTTTCTTT. The chain uses TRBV6-5 and TRBJ1-1, with no clear D. V was trimmed by 6 bases and J by 6 bases, leaving 14 bases between them. This CDR3 spans 13 amino acids. Per the germline V gene, CDR1 is MNHEY and CDR2 is SVGAGI.

The chain has TRBV2 and TRBJ2-5; 8 positions match TRBD2. V trimming: 7 bases; J trimming: 2 bases; junction bases outside the gene matches: 6. The CDR3 totals 14 residues. Germline V lookup: CDR1 SNHLY, CDR2 FYNNEI. Here the CDR3 DNA reads TGTGCCAGCACGGTAGCGGGGACGCAAGAGACCCAGTACTTC. Protein: CASTVAGTQETQYF.

As for this clone: One end of the junction fails to match germline, which may point to a read error. J is TRBJ2-5 and V is TRBV5-5, with D possibly TRBD2 on 5 matching bases. CDR1 SGHKS and CDR2 YYEKEE come from the germline V gene (reference sequence). The CDR3 runs 16 residues. The CDR3 DNA reads TGTGCCAGCAGCTTGGGGGCGGAATCCTTGGGAGAGTCCCAGTACTTC. It specifies CASSLGAESLGESQYF.

The chain recombines TRBV27 with TRBJ2-4, with D hard to call. Germline CDR1 and CDR2: MNHEY and SMNVEV (reference sequence). The CDR3 runs 13 residues. V was pared by 5 bases and J by 0 bases, with 5 bases between. The CDR3 here is CASSELAKNIQYF. CDR3 coding DNA: TGTGCCAGCAGTGAGTTAGCCAAAAACATTCAGTACTTC.

This rearrangement joins TRBV27 to TRBJ2-7, with 7 positions matching TRBD2. Germline lookup yields CDR1 MNHEY and CDR2 SMNVEV (reference sequence). This CDR3 has 13 residues. V lost 8 bases and J lost 3; bases outside the gene matches: 7. CDR3: CASDPREDYEQYF. The CDR3 DNA is TGTGCCAGCGACCCCCGGGAGGACTACGAGCAGTACTTC.

This clone has only one observation. The rearrangement joins TRBV30 to TRBJ2-7; D is unclear. Trimming cost V 3 bases and J 0 bases, with 12 bases left between them. The germline V gene encodes CDR1 GTSNPN and CDR2 SVGIG (reference sequence). The CDR3 runs 14 residues. CDR3 sequence: CAWSWAESSYEQYF. For the CDR3, the DNA is TGTGCCTGGAGCTGGGCAGAGAGCTCCTACGAGCAGTACTTC. The full variable domain, with the rest looked up from reference TRBV30 and TRBJ2-7, is SQTIHQWPATLVQPVGSPLSLECTVEGTSNPNLYWYRQAAGRGLQLLFYSVGIGQISSEVPQNLSASRPQDRQFILSSKKLLLSDSGFYLCAWSWAESSYEQYFGPGTRLTVT.

CDR3 DNA: TGTGCCAGCAGCGTTGGACAGGGCGGACAGCCCCAGCATTTT. It specifies CASSVGQGGQPQHF. This sequence joins TRBV9 and TRBJ1-5, with 8 bases that match TRBD1. The germline gives CDR1 SGDLS, CDR2 YYNGEE. The V gene end was trimmed by 2 bases and the J gene end by 7 bases; junction bases not matched to a gene: 5. This CDR3 is 14 amino acids long.

Here the CDR3 reads CASSSYPTGKPYEQYF. DNA for the CDR3: TGTGCCAGCAGCTCCTACCCGACAGGGAAACCCTACGAGCAGTACTTC. This rearrangement joins TRBV11-1 to TRBJ2-7; the match to TRBD1 covers 7 bases. The CDR3 consists of 16 residues. The ends lost 4 bases at V and 2 bases at J; junction bases unmatched: 11. Germline V gene lookup returns CDR1 SGHAT and CDR2 FQDESV (reference sequence).

This clone was seen just once. The V and J genes are TRBV9 and TRBJ2-3; a weak D match, TRBD1 (6 bases). From germline, CDR1 is SGDLS and CDR2 YYNGEE. V lost 3 bases to trimming and J lost 6 bases, with 17 bases between them. This CDR3 contains 15 residues. This CDR3 is CASSESTSGVDTQYF. In nucleotides, the CDR3 is TGTGCCAGCAGCGAATCAACCTCAGGGGTGGATACGCAGTATTTT.

This rearrangement joins TRBV11-1 to TRBJ2-5; 10 bases line up with TRBD1. V trimming: 4 bases; J trimming: 2 bases; junction bases outside the gene matches: 4. The V gene's germline CDR1 is SGHAT and CDR2 FQDESV (reference sequence). This CDR3 has 15 residues. The CDR3 sequence is CASSSSDRGQETQYF. For the CDR3, the DNA is TGTGCCAGCAGCTCATCGGACAGGGGGCAAGAGACCCAGTACTTC.

The chain carries TRBV11-2 and TRBJ2-7; possible D gene TRBD2, 6 bases. CDR1 and CDR2 (germline): SGHAT, FQNNGV. The CDR3 extends over 13 amino acids. V dropped 5 bases and J dropped 2 bases, with 10 bases sitting between them. The CDR3 nucleotides are TGTGCCAGCAGCCCGGGACTGGCCTACGAGCAGTACTTC. Residues: CASSPGLAYEQYF.

The rearrangement uses TRBV9 and TRBJ2-7; D possibly corresponds to TRBD1 (6 bases). The CDR3 has 15 amino acids. Germline assignment: CDR1 SGDLS and CDR2 YYNGEE. V was shortened by 5 bases and J by 3 bases, with 18 bases between the two germline ends. CDR3 loop: CASSFSTGHLYEQYF. Written as DNA, the CDR3 is TGTGCCAGCAGTTTTAGTACGGGACACCTCTACGAGCAGTACTTC.

The chain combines TRBV11-1 with TRBJ2-1; tentative D call: TRBD1 (6 bases). CDR3 size: 15 residues. Trimming pared 5 bases from V and 6 bases from J, leaving 17 bases between. Looked up from germline, CDR1 is SGHAT and CDR2 is FQDESV (reference sequence). The CDR3 sequence: CASSPQGRTFNEQFF. The CDR3 coding sequence is TGTGCCAGCAGCCCACAGGGAAGAACATTCAATGAGCAGTTCTTC.

V and J are TRBV2 and TRBJ1-5; 9 positions match TRBD1. The CDR3 has 15 residues. V shed 6 bases, J shed 3 bases, and the junction held 6 bases outside the gene matches. CDR1 and CDR2 from the germline V gene are SNHLY and FYNNEI. CDR3 sequence: CASSAGQGPNQPQHF. DNA of the CDR3: TGTGCCAGCAGCGCCGGACAGGGGCCCAATCAGCCCCAGCATTTT.

The chain has TRBV30 and TRBJ2-3; 11 bases are a match to TRBD2. This CDR3 comprises 15 residues. V dropped 4 bases and J dropped 2; count of bases not matched to a gene: 5. Germline-derived CDR1 and CDR2 are GTSNPN and SVGIG (reference sequence). The DNA of the CDR3 is TGTGCCTGGAACCTACTAGCGGGGGTCACAGATACGCAGTATTTT. Translated: CAWNLLAGVTDTQYF.

With respect to this clone: At one boundary the junction diverges from the germline segment, which might be a read error. The CDR3 bases are TGTGCCAGCAGTCTAGCGACTAGCGGGGAGAACTTC. It yields the protein CASSLATSGENF. The rearrangement uses TRBV28 and TRBJ2-5, with 11 bases aligning to TRBD2. Looked up from germline, CDR1 is MDHEN and CDR2 is SYDVKM. The CDR3 spans 12 residues.

This chain's CDR3 is CASSIDVYSGSAGELFF. In nucleotides, the CDR3 is TGTGCCAGTAGTATAGACGTATATAGCGGGAGCGCCGGGGAGCTGTTTTTT. The chain employs TRBV19 and TRBJ2-2, with 9 nucleotides matching TRBD2. The CDR3 runs to 17 residues. Germline V lookup: CDR1 LNHDA, CDR2 SQIVND (reference sequence). V shed 0 bases and J 6 bases; nucleotides not matched to a gene: 8.

V usage is TRBV9 and J usage is TRBJ1-4; D perhaps matches TRBD1 (5 bases). Trimming took off 4 bases at V and 5 bases at J, with 21 bases between the two ends. Germline V lookup: CDR1 SGDLS, CDR2 YYNGEE. This CDR3 comprises 17 residues. The CDR3 bases are TGTGCCAGCAGCCCCCTGGGGGGGATACCGACGAATGAAAAACTGTTTTTT. Translation gives CASSPLGGIPTNEKLFF.

The chain is built from TRBV9 and TRBJ1-1; possible D gene TRBD1, 5 bases. The CDR3 sequence is 14 residues long. Germline assignment: CDR1 SGDLS and CDR2 YYNGEE. V was pared by 0 bases and J by 6 bases, with 12 bases between. The CDR3 DNA follows: TGTGCCAGCAGCGTAGATCAGGGAAGGGCTGAAGCTTTCTTT. Protein: CASSVDQGRAEAFF.

V is TRBV7-9 and J is TRBJ2-1, with 7 bases fitting TRBD1. CDR3 length: 15 amino acids. The junction had 4 bases not matched to a gene; V was cut back by 1 base and J by 4 bases. Germline V gene sequence: CDR1 SEHNR, CDR2 FQNEAQ (reference sequence). The CDR3 coding sequence is TGTGCCAGCAGCTTAGGGCAGGGGGTTTACAATGAGCAGTTCTTC. This codes for CASSLGQGVYNEQFF.

The V gene is TRBV27, the J gene TRBJ2-3, with 12 bases aligning to TRBD2. CDR1 is MNHEY, CDR2 SMNVEV, per germline (reference sequence). The J segment lost 1 base and the V segment lost 4 bases, leaving 12 bases of the junction unmatched. The CDR3 contains 19 residues. CDR3 sequence (DNA): TGTGCCAGCAGTTCTGGACTAGCGGGATACCTACCGGGCACAGATACGCAGTATTTT. Its protein is CASSSGLAGYLPGTDTQYF.

This clone was seen a single time. The chain uses TRBV10-2 and TRBJ2-3, with 8 bases identical to TRBD2. This CDR3 is built from 17 residues. The V segment lost 6 bases and the J segment 3 bases; nucleotides outside the gene matches: 14. CDR1 and CDR2 (germline): WSHSY, SAAADI. Here the CDR3 DNA reads TGCGCCAGCAGCATAACAAACGGGGCGGGGGGAACAGATACGCAGTATTTT. Its translation: CASSITNGAGGTDTQYF.

The chain has TRBV28 and TRBJ2-1; a possible D gene is TRBD2 (5 bases). The CDR3 is 16 residues long. Deletions cut 2 bases from V and 7 bases from J, with 18 bases between. Germline CDR1 and CDR2: MDHEN and SYDVKM. The CDR3 region is CASSLGPRGTGNEQFF. The CDR3 DNA reads as TGTGCCAGCAGTTTAGGACCCCGGGGAACGGGGAATGAGCAGTTCTTC.

The rearrangement links TRBV9 to TRBJ1-1, with 9 bases fitting TRBD1. This CDR3 comprises 14 residues. Germline V gene lookup returns CDR1 SGDLS and CDR2 YYNGEE. Losses at the gene ends were 4 bases for V and 1 base for J; bases not matched to a gene: 2. Here the CDR3 reads CASSTGQGNTEAFF. The CDR3 region has the DNA TGTGCCAGCAGCACGGGACAGGGGAACACTGAAGCTTTCTTT.